Only a few counts were recorded for the clone carrying this T cell receptor (beta chain). This sample includes further DNA sequences coding for the same CDR3. The germline V gene encodes CDR1 MNHEY and CDR2 SMNVEV (reference sequence). CDR3 length equals 14 residues. V gave up 8 bases and J gave up 6 bases; unmatched junction bases: 7. Profiled with immunoSEQ multiplex PCR; TCRdb holds only in-frame clones, not every one. The sample records some 150,000 clones, about 87% being singletons. The data derive from a study of blood T cell repertoires in COVID-19. Background on the study: Acute and convalescent COVID-19 samples came from the United States, Italy and Spain.

The material sequenced was peripheral blood. V and J are TRBV27 and TRBJ2-3; 11 nucleotides align to TRBD2. This TCR derives from a woman between 45 and 65 years old with acute or convalescent COVID-19. The CDR3 DNA follows: TGTGCCAGCCGACTAGCGGGGAGCGGGGATACGCAGTATTTT. Its protein is CASRLAGSGDTQYF.